The 30 T cell receptor beta chains below come from one sample, sequenced in a study of OX40 agonist ivuxolimab in advanced cancers. TCRdb's copy holds only in-frame clones and misses some; the assay was immunoSEQ multiplex PCR. Found here are 85,000 to 95,000 clones, roughly 90% of them singletons; the top ten hold around 2.7%. The source was CD4+ or CD8+ T cells sorted from blood, collected in a trial of the OX40 agonist ivuxolimab. Every receptor here comes from an adult with an advanced solid tumor such as melanoma, head and neck, liver or kidney cancer.

This clone was detected only once. The chain is built from TRBV19 and TRBJ2-3; no firm D call. Trimming stripped 11 bases from V and 0 bases from J, with 9 bases between. The CDR3 loop spans 12 amino acids. The germline V gene has CDR1 LNHDA and CDR2 SQIVND (reference sequence). The CDR3 here is CASQGSTDTQYF. The CDR3 bases are TGTGCCTCCCAAGGAAGCACAGATACGCAGTATTTT.

This clone came up once. The chain couples TRBV4-1 to TRBJ2-3, with D perhaps TRBD2 (6 bases). Germline values: CDR1 MGHRA, CDR2 YSYEKL. The germline V and J ends were trimmed by 1 base and 2 bases, with 10 bases remaining between them. The CDR3 has 15 residues. The CDR3 loop is CASSQGQRATDTQYF. DNA for the CDR3: TGCGCCAGCAGCCAAGGCCAGCGGGCCACAGATACGCAGTATTTT.

This chain links TRBV28 with TRBJ1-4, with TRBD1 matching 7 bases. Germline V lookup: CDR1 MDHEN, CDR2 SYDVKM. The CDR3 runs to 15 residues. After removal of 5 bases from V and 8 bases from J, the junction contained 11 bases not matched to a gene. The CDR3 is CASSTGALGAEKLFF. The CDR3 DNA reads as TGTGCCAGCAGTACAGGGGCCCTGGGTGCCGAAAAACTGTTTTTT.

The table lists this clone with a few counts. This CDR3 reads CAISQLGQGADEQYF. In DNA form, the CDR3 reads TGTGCCATCAGTCAACTAGGACAGGGGGCCGACGAGCAGTACTTC. The genes are TRBV10-3 and TRBJ2-7; TRBD1 aligns across 11 bases. The CDR3 consists of 15 residues. Germline V gene lookup returns CDR1 ENHRY and CDR2 SYGVKD. Losses at the gene ends were 5 bases for V and 5 bases for J; bases not matched to a gene: 8.

The CDR3 nucleotides read TGTGCCAGCAGAACAGGGGTTTCCGAGCAGTACTTC. Its protein is CASRTGVSEQYF. The genes are TRBV28 and TRBJ2-7; 7 bases align to TRBD1. Germline V gene lookup returns CDR1 MDHEN and CDR2 SYDVKM. V trimming: 6 bases; J trimming: 6 bases; junction bases outside the gene matches: 5. The CDR3 sequence is 12 residues long.

Written as DNA, the CDR3 is TGTGCCAGCAGCTTCGGCAGGGGGCTTAGTGGCTACACCTTC. Residues: CASSFGRGLSGYTF. V and J are TRBV5-4 and TRBJ1-2, with 8 bases fitting TRBD1. The V segment lost 2 bases and the J segment 7 bases; nucleotides outside the gene matches: 7. The CDR3 extends over 14 amino acids. Germline loops: CDR1 SGHNT, CDR2 YYREEE (reference sequence).

This clone was observed once. J is TRBJ1-3 and V is TRBV21-1; the table's D call of TRBD1 was not tested on the DNA. TRBV21-1 has pseudogene status. The CDR3 spans 13 residues. The CDR3 DNA is TGTGCCAGCAGTTCAGGGTTCGGAAACACCATATATTTT. This gives the protein CASSSGFGNTIYF.

The gene calls are TRBV5-1 and TRBJ2-3, with 9 nucleotides matching TRBD2. The CDR3 spans 17 residues. Trimming at V came to 1 base and at J to 3 bases, leaving 9 bases not matched to a gene. Per the germline V gene, CDR1 is SGHRS and CDR2 is YFSETQ. DNA for the CDR3: TGCGCCAGCAGCTTGATCGGGGCGGGAGGGCCAACAGATACGCAGTATTTT. Its protein product is CASSLIGAGGPTDTQYF.

The chain recombines TRBV19 with TRBJ2-5, with a weak D call TRBD1 (5 bases). CDR3 length: 13 amino acids. CDR1 and CDR2 (germline): LNHDA, SQIVND (reference sequence). The V gene lost 8 bases and the J gene lost 0 bases, with 10 bases spanning the gap. The CDR3 region has the DNA TGTGCCAGTTCCTCAGGGTACCAAGAGACCCAGTACTTC. It translates to CASSSGYQETQYF.

The J gene is TRBJ1-3, the V gene TRBV5-1, with D unresolved. The V end lost 0 bases, the J end lost 0 bases, and 7 bases lay between the germline ends. Germline assignment: CDR1 SGHRS and CDR2 YFSETQ. The CDR3 covers 15 residues. DNA for the CDR3: TGCGCCAGCAGCTTGGCGGGGAACTCTGGAAACACCATATATTTT. This gives the protein CASSLAGNSGNTIYF.

The genes are TRBV29-1 and TRBJ2-3; no reliable D call. The V and J ends lost 8 bases and 2 bases respectively, with 8 bases between them. The CDR3 is 11 residues long. Germline lookup yields CDR1 SQVTM and CDR2 ANQGSEA. CDR3 amino acids: CSTRLTDTQYF. In nucleotides, the CDR3 is TGCAGCACACGACTCACAGATACGCAGTATTTT.

This chain connects TRBV2 to TRBJ1-4; 7 positions agree with TRBD1. The junction had 8 bases not matched to a gene; V was cut back by 10 bases and J by 0 bases. This CDR3 contains 15 residues. Germline values: CDR1 SNHLY, CDR2 FYNNEI. For the CDR3, the DNA is TGTGCCACCATACCCGGGACAGCAACTAATGAAAAACTGTTTTTT. Translated: CATIPGTATNEKLFF.

This chain uses TRBV5-1 with TRBJ2-2; possible D gene TRBD1, 5 bases. The CDR3 length is 15 residues. Germline V gene lookup returns CDR1 SGHRS and CDR2 YFSETQ. Trimming pared 1 base from V and 0 bases from J, leaving 7 bases between. In DNA, the CDR3 is TGCGCCAGCAGCTTGCCAGGGTCGAACACCGGGGAGCTGTTTTTT. Translating it yields CASSLPGSNTGELFF. The complete variable domain, with remaining parts taken from reference TRBV5-1 and TRBJ2-2, reads KAGVTQTPRYLIKTRGQQVTLSCSPISGHRSVSWYQQTPGQGLQFLFEYFSETQRNKGNFPGRFSGRQFSNSRSEMNVSTLELGDSALYLCASSLPGSNTGELFFGEGSRLTVL.

The chain has TRBV5-1 and TRBJ2-5; 8 nucleotides match TRBD1. This CDR3 is 16 amino acids long. V was pared by 0 bases and J by 5 bases, with 9 bases of the junction left unmatched. CDR1 SGHRS and CDR2 YFSETQ come from the germline V gene. CDR3 coding DNA: TGCGCCAGCAGCTTGGTTGCAGGGGGCAGATCGGAGACCCAGTACTTC. It encodes CASSLVAGGRSETQYF.

The chain joins TRBV9 to TRBJ1-1; 8 bases map to TRBD1. V trimming: 2 bases; J trimming: 10 bases; junction bases outside the gene matches: 16. The CDR3 runs to 16 residues. The germline gives CDR1 SGDLS, CDR2 YYNGEE. This CDR3 is CASSVDHNLDRARAFF. The CDR3, as DNA: TGTGCCAGCAGCGTGGACCATAATTTGGACAGGGCGAGAGCTTTCTTT.

J is TRBJ1-2 and V is TRBV5-6; D gene unclear. The CDR3 spans 12 residues. Germline V gives CDR1 SGHDT, CDR2 YYEEEE. The V end lost 1 base, the J end lost 8 bases, and 9 bases lay between the germline ends. The CDR3 protein is CASSLPSQGYTF. The CDR3 region has the DNA TGTGCCAGCAGCTTGCCCAGTCAGGGCTACACCTTC.

The V call is TRBV6-5, the J call TRBJ2-3; a possible D gene is TRBD2 (7 bases). CDR3 length: 14 amino acids. Trimming shortened V by 11 bases and J by 0 bases, and 15 bases separated the two germline ends. Germline assignment: CDR1 MNHEY and CDR2 SVGAGI. The CDR3 DNA follows: TGTGCCCTACGGGGGGCAGGCAGCACAGATACGCAGTATTTT. Translating gives CALRGAGSTDTQYF.

This chain connects TRBV11-2 to TRBJ2-7; D may correspond to TRBD1 or TRBD2 (5 bases each). This CDR3 has 17 residues. V was clipped by 1 base and J by 3 bases, with 19 bases between them. Germline values: CDR1 SGHAT, CDR2 FQNNGV. The CDR3 coding sequence is TGTGCCAGCAGCTTAGGAGGGTGGGGGTCGCCACTCTACGAGCAGTACTTC. Its translation is CASSLGGWGSPLYEQYF.

The chain links TRBV30 to TRBJ2-2, with 8 bases matching TRBD2. The CDR3 spans 14 residues. In germline, CDR1 is GTSNPN, CDR2 SVGIG (reference sequence). J lost 6 bases, V lost 0 bases, and 3 bases had no gene match. The CDR3 loop is CAWSVTAGAGELFF. The CDR3 bases are TGTGCCTGGAGTGTAACAGCGGGAGCCGGGGAGCTGTTTTTT. The full variable domain, completed using reference TRBV30 and TRBJ2-2, is SQTIHQWPATLVQPVGSPLSLECTVEGTSNPNLYWYRQAAGRGLQLLFYSVGIGQISSEVPQNLSASRPQDRQFILSSKKLLLSDSGFYLCAWSVTAGAGELFFGEGSRLTVL.

V gene TRBV2 combines with J gene TRBJ1-5; no reliable D call. The length of the CDR3 is 14 residues. Germline lookup yields CDR1 SNHLY and CDR2 FYNNEI. The ends were cut back, 6 bases at V and 0 bases at J, with 9 bases in the middle. CDR3 coding DNA: TGTGCCAGCAGCCGAGGGAGTAGCAATCAGCCCCAGCATTTT. It encodes CASSRGSSNQPQHF.

J is TRBJ2-3 and V is TRBV5-4, with TRBD2 identical over 9 bases. In germline, CDR1 is SGHNT, CDR2 YYREEE (reference sequence). Trimming removed 3 bases from V and 4 bases from J; junction bases left unmatched: 6. CDR3 length: 15 residues. CDR3 bases: TGTGCCAGCAGCTCCGCGGTAGCGGGGGCAGATACGCAGTATTTT. Its translation is CASSSAVAGADTQYF.

This chain uses TRBV6-5 with TRBJ1-1, with 8 bases fitting TRBD1. Germline CDR1 is MNHEY and CDR2 is SVGAGI. With V trimmed by 6 bases and J by 4 bases, 4 bases remained unmatched. This CDR3 region has 13 residues. CDR3 in DNA: TGTGCCAGCAGCCTGGACAGGGTCACTGAAGCTTTCTTT. Its protein is CASSLDRVTEAFF.

This sequence joins TRBV4-1 and TRBJ2-7; the match to TRBD2 covers 10 bases. The CDR3 has 14 amino acids. Looked up from germline, CDR1 is MGHRA and CDR2 is YSYEKL. V lost 2 bases and J lost 7; bases outside the gene matches: 5. CDR3 bases: TGCGCCAGCAGCCAACTAGCGGGAGTACGAGAGCAGTACTTC. Translated: CASSQLAGVREQYF.

The rearrangement joins TRBV28 to TRBJ2-4; the D is unclear. Between the trimmed V and J ends, which lost 7 bases and 14 bases, there was a span of 18 bases. The CDR3 totals 12 residues. CDR1 and CDR2 from the germline V gene are MDHEN and SYDVKM. This CDR3 is CASTPQDGQKYF. CDR3 sequence (DNA): TGTGCCAGCACCCCCCAAGACGGGCAGAAGTACTTC.

The chain carries TRBV5-4 and TRBJ2-6, with D possibly TRBD2 on 6 matching bases. V lost 0 bases and J lost 3, with 13 bases in between. The CDR3 consists of 17 residues. Germline CDR1 reads SGHNT; CDR2 reads YYREEE (reference sequence). The CDR3 DNA follows: TGTGCCAGCAGCTTGGCCCGGGAGACGGTTGGGGCCAACGTCCTGACTTTC. Its protein is CASSLARETVGANVLTF.

The V gene is TRBV19, the J gene TRBJ1-1; TRBD1 aligns across 9 bases. In germline, CDR1 is LNHDA, CDR2 SQIVND (reference sequence). After removal of 4 bases from V and 6 bases from J, the junction contained 6 bases not matched to a gene. This CDR3 is built from 14 residues. The CDR3 sequence: CASSSPDRGPEAFF. For the CDR3, the DNA is TGTGCCAGTAGTAGCCCGGACAGGGGACCTGAAGCTTTCTTT.

This chain joins TRBV7-9 and TRBJ1-2; TRBD1 might be the D (6 bases). Between the trimmed V and J ends, which lost 5 bases and 2 bases, there was a span of 15 bases. CDR1 is SEHNR, CDR2 FQNEAQ, per germline (reference sequence). This CDR3 region has 15 residues. CDR3 residues: CASSHSGARNYGYTF. In nucleotides, the CDR3 is TGTGCCAGCAGCCATTCAGGGGCACGGAACTATGGCTACACCTTC. The variable domain in full, completed from reference TRBV7-9 and TRBJ1-2, reads DTGVSQNPRHKITKRGQNVTFRCDPISEHNRLYWYRQTLGQGPEFLTYFQNEAQLEKSRLLSDRFSAERPKGSFSTLEIQRTEQGDSAMYLCASSHSGARNYGYTFGSGTRLTVV.

The CDR3: CASSIESGNTIYF. The CDR3 DNA reads as TGTGCCAGTAGTATAGAATCCGGAAACACCATATATTTT. This chain joins TRBV19 and TRBJ1-3, with D unresolved. V shed 0 bases and J shed 4 bases, with 4 bases lying between them. Germline V gene data show CDR1 as LNHDA and CDR2 as SQIVND (reference sequence). This CDR3 spans 13 amino acids.

The V gene is TRBV7-9, the J gene TRBJ2-7; D possibly corresponds to TRBD1 (5 bases). The CDR3 spans 14 residues. V was pared by 2 bases and J by 6 bases, with 14 bases between. Germline-derived CDR1 and CDR2 are SEHNR and FQNEAQ (reference sequence). CDR3: CASSLRNLQGEQYF. The DNA for the CDR3 is TGTGCCAGCAGCTTACGCAATCTCCAGGGCGAGCAGTACTTC.

The V and J genes are TRBV6-5 and TRBJ2-3, with D possibly TRBD2 on 5 matching bases. CDR1 and CDR2 (germline): MNHEY, SVGAGI. The CDR3 totals 14 residues. V lost 7 bases and J 6 bases, leaving 17 bases between the germline ends. The CDR3 is CASTQWGVGDTQYF. CDR3 in DNA: TGTGCCAGCACTCAGTGGGGAGTGGGGGATACGCAGTATTTT.